One and the same sample provided the 10 T cell receptor beta chains below, sequenced in a study of blood T cell repertoires in COVID-19. Using immunoSEQ multiplex PCR, the repertoire was profiled, and TCRdb retains in-frame clones only, with some absent. The sample includes approximately 250,000 clones, about 89% of them seen just once. Sequenced material: PBMCs or T cells enriched from blood (not recorded which). The source is a woman in her 30s who had recovered from COVID-19.

V usage is TRBV5-4 and J usage is TRBJ2-7; D might be TRBD2 (7 bases). V was trimmed by 4 bases and J by 2 bases, leaving 19 bases between them. The CDR3 sequence is 16 residues long. From germline, CDR1 is SGHNT and CDR2 YYREEE (reference sequence). CDR3 nucleotides: TGTGCCAGCAGCCGAGGAGGGGGGGTAGGAACCTACGAGCAGTACTTC. This sequence encodes CASSRGGGVGTYEQYF.

The chain recombines TRBV19 with TRBJ2-5, with 9 bases that match TRBD2. In germline, CDR1 is LNHDA, CDR2 SQIVND (reference sequence). The CDR3 runs to 14 residues. After removal of 4 bases from V and 4 bases from J, the junction contained 4 bases not matched to a gene. The CDR3 nucleotides are TGTGCCAGTAGTAGCGGGAGGGCCGGAGAGACCCAGTACTTC. Translation: CASSSGRAGETQYF.

The chain has TRBV27 and TRBJ2-5, with D hard to call. The CDR3 has 15 amino acids. Trimming cost V 6 bases and J 5 bases, with 19 bases left between them. In germline, CDR1 is MNHEY, CDR2 SMNVEV (reference sequence). CDR3 amino acids: CASRPTRSGRETQYF. The CDR3 DNA sequence: TGTGCCAGCAGACCGACGCGGTCGGGTAGGGAGACCCAGTACTTC.

The CDR3 DNA follows: TGTGCCAGCAGCTTTAGGGGGCCGAACACCGGGGAGCTGTTTTTT. It specifies CASSFRGPNTGELFF. This chain links TRBV7-9 with TRBJ2-2; TRBD1 agrees at 7 bases. The V segment lost 3 bases and the J segment 0 bases; nucleotides outside the gene matches: 1. The CDR3 length is 15 residues. Germline assignment: CDR1 SEHNR and CDR2 FQNEAQ (reference sequence). The variable domain in full, with the rest retrieved from reference TRBV7-9 and TRBJ2-2, is DTGVSQNPRHKITKRGQNVTFRCDPISEHNRLYWYRQTLGQGPEFLTYFQNEAQLEKSRLLSDRFSAERPKGSFSTLEIQRTEQGDSAMYLCASSFRGPNTGELFFGEGSRLTVL.

V gene TRBV28 combines with J gene TRBJ1-2, with unresolved D. The CDR3 totals 13 residues. Germline-derived CDR1 and CDR2 are MDHEN and SYDVKM. Trimming left V 3 bases short and J 2 bases short, with 7 bases between. CDR3 DNA sequence: TGTGCCAGCAGTTTCTCCAGAAACTATGGCTACACCTTC. Protein product: CASSFSRNYGYTF.

Only one count was recorded for this clone. This rearrangement joins TRBV5-1 to TRBJ2-1; 7 bases map to TRBD1. Germline loops: CDR1 SGHRS, CDR2 YFSETQ. V was pared by 4 bases and J by 6 bases, with 13 bases of the junction left unmatched. This CDR3 has 16 residues. CDR3 protein: CASSEAPTGMSNEQFF. In nucleotides, the CDR3 is TGCGCCAGCAGCGAAGCCCCGACAGGGATGAGCAATGAGCAGTTCTTC. Together with reference TRBV5-1 and TRBJ2-1, the CDR3 gives the full variable domain: KAGVTQTPRYLIKTRGQQVTLSCSPISGHRSVSWYQQTPGQGLQFLFEYFSETQRNKGNFPGRFSGRQFSNSRSEMNVSTLELGDSALYLCASSEAPTGMSNEQFFGPGTRLTVL.

V and J are TRBV27 and TRBJ2-2; 8 positions agree with TRBD1. Germline CDR1 and CDR2: MNHEY and SMNVEV (reference sequence). The CDR3 contains 17 residues. The V segment lost 5 bases and the J segment 5 bases; nucleotides outside the gene matches: 13. CDR3 loop: CASSGGQGFVNTGELFF. The DNA for the CDR3 is TGTGCCAGCAGTGGAGGACAGGGTTTTGTGAATACCGGGGAGCTGTTTTTT.

This clone has more than one count but fewer than ten. This chain uses TRBV7-9 with TRBJ2-7, with 9 positions matching TRBD2. Looked up from germline, CDR1 is SEHNR and CDR2 is FQNEAQ (reference sequence). This CDR3 has 15 residues. With V trimmed by 4 bases and J by 2 bases, 6 bases remained unmatched. CDR3 sequence: CASSSNSGGPYEQYF. CDR3 bases: TGTGCCAGCAGCTCCAATAGCGGGGGCCCCTACGAGCAGTACTTC.

As for this clone: Other nucleotide sequences in the sample specify the same CDR3. V is TRBV4-3 and J is TRBJ2-3, with 12 bases fitting TRBD2. V lost 5 bases, J lost 2 bases, and 5 bases stayed unmatched. This CDR3 comprises 16 residues. Germline CDR1 is LGHNA and CDR2 is YSLEER. CDR3 residues: CASSLGTSGSTDTQYF. The CDR3 region has the DNA TGCGCCAGCAGCTTAGGGACTAGCGGGTCCACAGATACGCAGTATTTT.

The J gene is TRBJ2-3, the V gene TRBV18; 7 bases match TRBD2. With V trimmed by 0 bases and J by 1 base, 4 bases remained unmatched. Looked up from germline, CDR1 is KGHSH and CDR2 is LQKENI. CDR3 length: 16 residues. In nucleotides, the CDR3 is TGTGCCAGCTCACCACCTAGTAGCGGGCGCACAGATACGCAGTATTTT. Translation gives CASSPPSSGRTDTQYF.